The clone carrying this T cell receptor beta chain was observed many times. These data come from a study of blood T cells in healthy people across ages. About the research overall: In model experiments, template switching was able to capture about one barcoded beta molecule for every two T cells that were present.

With a J-beta primer mix and a sample-barcoded 5' primer, a second PCR ran about 6 to 11 cycles. TCRdb called the 5' RACE reads again in MiXCR, with one record for every CDR3 protein. The table lists some 640,000 distinct CDR3 sequences, 25% to 35% of them singletons. Trimming removed 6 bases from V and 0 bases from J; junction bases left unmatched: 9. The CDR3 has 17 amino acids. Germline V gene sequence: CDR1 MNHNY, CDR2 SVGAGI (reference sequence). RNA extraction gave at least 5 micrograms of total RNA per sample. The TCR originated in a woman of 80 years or more in good health. The sequencing input was blood. This rearrangement joins TRBV6-6 to TRBJ2-7, with 12 bases identical to TRBD2. The CDR3 DNA follows: TGTGCCAGCAGCCCAAATGGACTAGCGGGGAACTCCTACGAGCAGTACTTC. This translates into CASSPNGLAGNSYEQYF.